The 9 T cell receptor beta chains in this list originate from one sample, sequenced in a study of cytomegalovirus exposure and HLA in healthy donors (dated by TCRdb to between 2016 and 2019). Libraries were prepared through the immunoSEQ multiplex PCR assay. TCRdb re-hosts the immuneACCESS table, in-frame sequences only. Its copies lack some clones; in the studies checked, an unresolved V gene accounts for under half of them, and the cause for the rest is not known. The sample table lists fewer than 130,000 clones, around 87% of them with a count of one. The ten most abundant clones make up under 1.5% of the sample. Sequencing was carried out using PBMCs. These receptors all stem from a woman aged 25 to 39 in good health and CMV-seropositive.

J is TRBJ2-7 and V is TRBV28, with 12 nucleotides matching TRBD2. CDR1 is MDHEN, CDR2 SYDVKM, per germline. V gave up 6 bases and J gave up 7 bases; unmatched junction bases: 13. This CDR3 contains 16 residues. The CDR3 loop reads CASSITSGRPMVEQYF. The CDR3 region has the DNA TGTGCCAGCAGCATTACTAGCGGGAGGCCAATGGTGGAGCAGTACTTC. Full variable domain (rest looked up from reference TRBV28 and TRBJ2-7): DVKVTQSSRYLVKRTGEKVFLECVQDMDHENMFWYRQDPGLGLRLIYFSYDVKMKEKGDIPEGYSVSREKKERFSLILESASTNQTSMYLCASSITSGRPMVEQYFGPGTRLTVT.

The rearrangement uses TRBV7-2 and TRBJ2-5, with D unresolved. The V gene lost 3 bases and the J gene lost 7 bases, with 9 bases spanning the gap. CDR3 size: 12 residues. The germline gives CDR1 SGHTA, CDR2 FQGNSA. CDR3 sequence: CASSFYSGTQYF. The CDR3 coding sequence is TGTGCCAGCAGCTTTTACTCGGGGACCCAGTACTTC.

The CDR3 DNA is TGTGCCAGCAGTTACAAGTACACCGGGGAGCTGTTTTTT. Translation: CASSYKYTGELFF. The chain carries TRBV2 and TRBJ2-2; D not resolved. V lost 5 bases to trimming and J lost 3 bases, with 7 bases between them. CDR1 and CDR2 from the germline V gene are SNHLY and FYNNEI. The CDR3 contains 13 residues.

CDR3 loop: CATSRDGRLAGSPTGELFF. The CDR3 coding sequence is TGTGCCACCAGCAGAGATGGTCGTCTAGCGGGATCCCCCACCGGGGAGCTGTTTTTT. The rearrangement links TRBV15 to TRBJ2-2; TRBD2 matches 9 bases. The CDR3 consists of 19 residues. With V trimmed by 0 bases and J by 4 bases, 12 bases remained unmatched. Germline CDR1 is LNHNV and CDR2 is YYDKDF (reference sequence).

This chain connects TRBV11-1 to TRBJ2-5; D might be TRBD1 (7 bases). Germline V gene sequence: CDR1 SGHAT, CDR2 FQDESV (reference sequence). CDR3 size: 17 residues. Trimming left V 5 bases short and J 4 bases short, with 23 bases between. CDR3: CASSIDPRGALRETQYF. The DNA of the CDR3 is TGTGCCAGCAGCATTGACCCCAGGGGGGCCCTCAGAGAGACCCAGTACTTC.

This chain uses TRBV10-3 with TRBJ2-3, with 10 bases aligning to TRBD2. Germline trimming cut 0 bases from V and 4 bases from J; bases unmatched to any gene: 10. The CDR3 consists of 18 residues. Per the germline V gene, CDR1 is ENHRY and CDR2 is SYGVKD. Here the CDR3 DNA reads TGTGCCATCAGTGAGTCGCCATGGTCAGCGGGGGGGGCAGATACGCAGTATTTT. Amino acids: CAISESPWSAGGADTQYF.

This clone appeared a single time. The chain is built from TRBV27 and TRBJ2-2; 8 nucleotides match TRBD1. Losses at the gene ends were 0 bases for V and 1 base for J; bases not matched to a gene: 7. This CDR3 is built from 18 residues. From germline, CDR1 is MNHEY and CDR2 SMNVEV (reference sequence). Here the CDR3 DNA reads TGTGCCAGCAGTTTATCGGAGACAGGGGCACAGAACACCGGGGAGCTGTTTTTT. Translated, it gives CASSLSETGAQNTGELFF.

The V and J genes are TRBV30 and TRBJ2-7, with D possibly TRBD1 on 5 matching bases. The CDR3 covers 15 residues. Germline assignment: CDR1 GTSNPN and CDR2 SVGIG (reference sequence). V lost 3 bases and J lost 3, with 18 bases in between. CDR3 sequence: CAWRGRYRRYYEQYF. The DNA of the CDR3 is TGTGCCTGGAGGGGCCGGTACAGGAGATACTACGAGCAGTACTTC.

The chain joins TRBV2 to TRBJ1-3; D remains ambiguous. The V end lost 7 bases, the J end lost 1 base, and 14 bases lay between the germline ends. This CDR3 contains 15 residues. Germline CDR1 SNHLY, CDR2 FYNNEI. CDR3 nucleotide sequence: TGTGCCAGCACGGGAGGGATGGCTTCTGGAAACACCATATATTTT. Residues: CASTGGMASGNTIYF.